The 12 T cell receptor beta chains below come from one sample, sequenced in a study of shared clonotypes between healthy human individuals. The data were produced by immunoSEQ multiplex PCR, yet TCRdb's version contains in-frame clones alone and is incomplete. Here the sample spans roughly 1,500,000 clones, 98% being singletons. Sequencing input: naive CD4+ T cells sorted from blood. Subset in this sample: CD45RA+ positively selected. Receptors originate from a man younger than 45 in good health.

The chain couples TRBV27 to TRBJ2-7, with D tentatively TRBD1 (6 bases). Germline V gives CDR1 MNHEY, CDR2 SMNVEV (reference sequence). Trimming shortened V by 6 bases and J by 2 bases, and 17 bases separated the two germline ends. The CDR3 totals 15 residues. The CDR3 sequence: CASSYYPGQTYEQYF. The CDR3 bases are TGTGCCAGCAGCTACTACCCCGGACAGACCTACGAGCAGTACTTC.

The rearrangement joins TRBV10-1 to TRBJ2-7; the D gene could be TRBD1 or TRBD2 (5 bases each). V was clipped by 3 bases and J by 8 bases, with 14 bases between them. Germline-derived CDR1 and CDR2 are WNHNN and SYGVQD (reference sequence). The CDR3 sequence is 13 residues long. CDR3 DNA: TGCGCCAGCAGTGACACCTCAGGGACGAAGCAGTACTTC. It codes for CASSDTSGTKQYF.

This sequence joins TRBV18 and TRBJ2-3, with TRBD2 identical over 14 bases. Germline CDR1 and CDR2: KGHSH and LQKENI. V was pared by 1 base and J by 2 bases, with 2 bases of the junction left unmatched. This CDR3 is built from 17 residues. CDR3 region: CASSPLGLAGATDTQYF. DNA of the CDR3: TGTGCCAGCTCACCACTGGGACTAGCGGGGGCCACAGATACGCAGTATTTT.

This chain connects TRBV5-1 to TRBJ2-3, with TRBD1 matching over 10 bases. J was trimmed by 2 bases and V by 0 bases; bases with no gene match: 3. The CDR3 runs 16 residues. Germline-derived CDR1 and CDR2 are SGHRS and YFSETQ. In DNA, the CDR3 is TGCGCCAGCAGCTTGGCCGGGACAGGGGCCACAGATACGCAGTATTTT. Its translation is CASSLAGTGATDTQYF.

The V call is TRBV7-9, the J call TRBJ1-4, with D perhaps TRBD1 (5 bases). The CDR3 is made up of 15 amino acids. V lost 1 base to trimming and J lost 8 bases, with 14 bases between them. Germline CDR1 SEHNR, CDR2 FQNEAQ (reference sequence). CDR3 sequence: CASSLGPGRGEKLFF. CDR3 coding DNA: TGTGCCAGCAGCTTAGGGCCAGGGCGCGGAGAAAAACTGTTTTTT.

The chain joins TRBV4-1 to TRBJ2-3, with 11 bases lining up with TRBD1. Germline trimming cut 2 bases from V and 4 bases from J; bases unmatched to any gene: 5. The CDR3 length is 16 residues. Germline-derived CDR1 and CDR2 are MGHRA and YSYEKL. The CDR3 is CASSQRDRGNSDTQYF. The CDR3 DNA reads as TGCGCCAGCAGCCAAAGGGACAGGGGGAACTCAGATACGCAGTATTTT.

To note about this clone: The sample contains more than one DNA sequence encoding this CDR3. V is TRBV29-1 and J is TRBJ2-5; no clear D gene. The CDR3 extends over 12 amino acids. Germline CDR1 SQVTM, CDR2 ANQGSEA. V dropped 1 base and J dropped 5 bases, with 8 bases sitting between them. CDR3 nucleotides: TGCAGCGTTGAAGGGTTGGGCGAGACCCAGTACTTC. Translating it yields CSVEGLGETQYF.

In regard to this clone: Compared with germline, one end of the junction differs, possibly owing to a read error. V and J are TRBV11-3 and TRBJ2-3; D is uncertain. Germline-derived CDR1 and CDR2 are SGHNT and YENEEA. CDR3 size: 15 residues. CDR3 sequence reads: CASSLGLGDADTQYF. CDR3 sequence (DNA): TGTGCCAGCAGTTTAGGGCTAGGCGACGCAGATACGCAGTATTTT. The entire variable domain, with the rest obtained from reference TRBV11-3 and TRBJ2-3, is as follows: EAGVVQSPRYKIIEKKQPVAFWCNPISGHNTLYWYLQNLGQGPELLIRYENEEAVDDSQLPKDRFSAERLKGVDSTLKIQPAELGDSAVYLCASSLGLGDADTQYFGPGTRLTVL.

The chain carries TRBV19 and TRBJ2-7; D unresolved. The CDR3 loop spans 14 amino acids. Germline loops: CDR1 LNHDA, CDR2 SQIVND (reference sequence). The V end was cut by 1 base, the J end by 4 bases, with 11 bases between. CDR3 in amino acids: CASSIGSARYEQYF. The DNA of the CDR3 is TGTGCCAGTAGTATAGGGTCAGCGCGGTACGAGCAGTACTTC.

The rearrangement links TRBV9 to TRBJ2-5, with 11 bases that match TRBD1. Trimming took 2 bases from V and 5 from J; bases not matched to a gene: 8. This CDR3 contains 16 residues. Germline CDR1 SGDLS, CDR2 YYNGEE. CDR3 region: CASSVWDRGLGETQYF. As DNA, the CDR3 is TGTGCCAGCAGCGTTTGGGACAGGGGGTTAGGGGAGACCCAGTACTTC.

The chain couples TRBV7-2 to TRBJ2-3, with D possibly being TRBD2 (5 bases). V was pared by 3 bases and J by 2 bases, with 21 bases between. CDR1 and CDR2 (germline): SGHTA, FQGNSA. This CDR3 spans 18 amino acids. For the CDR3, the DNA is TGTGCCAGCAGCTTGATGAATTTAGCGCGCCCGAACACAGATACGCAGTATTTT. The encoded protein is CASSLMNLARPNTDTQYF.

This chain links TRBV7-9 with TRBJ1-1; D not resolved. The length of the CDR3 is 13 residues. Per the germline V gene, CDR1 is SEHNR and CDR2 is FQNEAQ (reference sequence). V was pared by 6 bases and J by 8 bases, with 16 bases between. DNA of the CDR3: TGTGCCAGCAGAGTTTGGAGAGAAAAAGAAGCTTTCTTT. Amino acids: CASRVWREKEAFF.